This record looks at one T cell receptor beta chain sequence and its context. Antigen: not known. This CDR3 has 15 amino acids. The V end lost 6 bases, the J end lost 3 bases, and 12 bases lay between the germline ends. Germline V gene data show CDR1 as MNHEY and CDR2 as SVGAGI. This specimen comes from a study of OX40 agonist ivuxolimab in advanced cancers. Study at large: Aged roughly 23 to 85 with a mean of approximately 60 years, they were almost 85% male. Three patients had partial responses: one hepatocellular carcinoma, two cutaneous melanoma.

Regarding the study as a whole: The antigen specificity of the peripheral T cells (those that were expanded) was not determined. On average, a greater number of expanded clones characterised CD8+ T cells relative to CD4+.

Some clones are missing from TCRdb's copy, which holds only in-frame ones; the method was immunoSEQ multiplex PCR. The profile shows more than 70,000 clones, about 85% of them singletons. The sample consisted of CD4+ or CD8+ T cells sorted from blood, taken in a trial of the OX40 agonist ivuxolimab. This clonotype was sampled from an adult with an advanced solid tumor such as melanoma, head and neck, liver or kidney cancer. The V call is TRBV6-5, the J call TRBJ2-6; D may be TRBD2 (5 bases). CDR3 residues: CASRSGLDGANVLTF. DNA for the CDR3: TGTGCCAGCAGATCAGGACTCGATGGGGCCAACGTCCTGACTTTC.